This is a list of T cell receptor beta chains from one sample in a study of spatial heterogeneity in lung cancer. MiXCR, applied by TCRdb to the 5' RACE reads, yields one record per CDR3 protein. Of 15,000 to 20,000 distinct CDR3 sequences listed, under 7% were seen once; the top ten hold roughly 3.7%. The input for sequencing was lung tumor tissue, taken at surgery. The receptor source for this set is a female donor with early-stage non-small cell lung cancer. Both conserved end residues are part of each CDR3. A D gene is named only where the DNA matches it firmly. A clone size is listed for some rows: how often the clone was seen (once, few, many), or a class if it is expanded.

many	.	TRBV6-6	TRBJ1-1	TGTGCCAGCAGTTACACGCGGGACACTGAAGCTTTCTTT	CASSYTRDTEAFF
many	TRBD1	TRBV11-2	TRBJ1-1	TGTGCCAGCAGCTTAGGGGGACAGGGATTGGAAGCTTTCTTT	CASSLGGQGLEAFF
many	TRBD1	TRBV20-1	TRBJ2-3	TGCAGTGCCCGGGACGACAGGGGTATCCCAACGCAGTATTTT	CSARDDRGIPTQYF
many	TRBD1	TRBV5-1	TRBJ1-1	TGCGCCAGCAGCTTGGGGGACAGCCGAACGACTGAAGCTTTCTTT	CASSLGDSRTTEAFF
many	.	TRBV7-9	TRBJ2-1	TGTGCCAGCAGCTCGGGGCGCGCGGGCGTCATTTCCTACAATGAGCAGTTCTTC	CASSSGRAGVISYNEQFF
many	TRBD2	TRBV20-1	TRBJ2-7	TGCAGTGCTTTTGGGGGTAGCGGGAGGGCGAGCTCCTACGAGCAGTACTTC	CSAFGGSGRASSYEQYF
many	.	TRBV5-5	TRBJ1-5	TGTGCCAGCAGCTTGGGGGAGAATCAGCCCCAGCATTTT	CASSLGENQPQHF
many	.	TRBV5-5	TRBJ2-3	TGTGCCAGCAGCTTAGGCCGCGGAAAGAGCACAGATACGCAGTATTTT	CASSLGRGKSTDTQYF
few	TRBD2	TRBV19	TRBJ2-5	TGTGCCAGTAGTATCCGGCGGGCCCTAGCGGGCCAAGAGACCCAGTACTTC	CASSIRRALAGQETQYF
few	TRBD1	TRBV7-2	TRBJ1-1	TGTGCCAGCAGCCGCACAGGGGGCGCAAGCGCAAGTATTCTCACTGAAGCTTTCTTT	CASSRTGGASASILTEAFF
.	.	TRBV11-2	TRBJ1-1	TGTGCCAGCAGCTTATTCACAGGGAACACTGAAGCTTTCTTT	CASSLFTGNTEAFF
many	.	TRBV2	TRBJ2-6	TGTGCCAGCAGTGAAATCCAGTCTGGGGCCAACGTCCTGACTTTC	CASSEIQSGANVLTF
many	TRBD1	TRBV7-9	TRBJ2-7	TGTGCCAGCAGCTCCCGGGACAGATACTACGAGCAGTACTTC	CASSSRDRYYEQYF
few	.	TRBV20-1	TRBJ1-3	TGCAGTGCTAGTCAAGGGGGCTCTGGAAACACCATATATTTT	CSASQGGSGNTIYF
medium-sized	.	TRBV12-3/TRBV12-4	TRBJ1-4	TGTGCCAGCAGTAGACAAGCCTTTGGTGAAAAACTGTTTTTT	CASSRQAFGEKLFF
many	.	TRBV20-1	TRBJ2-1	TGCAGTGCCCCGTTCGGTAGAGGCATAAATGAGCAGTTCTTC	CSAPFGRGINEQFF
many	TRBD2	TRBV10-3	TRBJ2-7	TGTGCCATCAGCCAACGGGATGGGCTAGCGGATCACGAGCAGTACTTC	CAISQRDGLADHEQYF
many	TRBD2	TRBV18	TRBJ2-4	TGTGCCAGCTCACCGGGGACTAGGGACATTCAGTACTTC	CASSPGTRDIQYF
many	TRBD2	TRBV7-2	TRBJ2-2	TGTGCCAGCAGCCCCGAACTAGCGGTGAACACCGGGGAGCTGTTTTTT	CASSPELAVNTGELFF
.	.	TRBV28	TRBJ2-7	TGTGCCAGCAGTAATTCCGGGAGCTCCTACGAGCAGTACTTC	CASSNSGSSYEQYF
many	TRBD1	TRBV15	TRBJ2-2	TGTGCCACCAGCAGAGGGACAGGGGACACCGGGGAGCTGTTTTTT	CATSRGTGDTGELFF
.	.	TRBV9	TRBJ1-1	TGTGCCAGCAGCGTAGGGGGCTGGACTGAAGCTTTCTTT	CASSVGGWTEAFF
many	.	TRBV6-5	TRBJ2-1	TGTGCCAGCAGTCGGAGCCGGGACTACAATGAGCAGTTCTTC	CASSRSRDYNEQFF
.	TRBD1	TRBV7-2	TRBJ1-2	TGTGCCAGCAGCTTAGGCCCAGCAGGGGGCTCTGGCTACACCTTC	CASSLGPAGGSGYTF
many	.	TRBV18	TRBJ1-2	TGTGCCAGCTCACGAAGCCGGGGACCCCCGTATAACTATGGCTACACCTTC	CASSRSRGPPYNYGYTF
medium-sized	.	TRBV29-1	TRBJ2-7	TGCAGCGTTGCTCGAGGGACGGCGTCCTACGAGCAGTACTTC	CSVARGTASYEQYF
many	.	TRBV29-1	TRBJ2-5	TGCAGCGGGGGCCAGACAGAGACCCAGTACTTC	CSGGQTETQYF